This TCR beta chain was sequenced in a study of T cells after yellow fever vaccination. At the level of the study: Researchers used SMART-Seq v4 Ultra Low Input to prepare fractions that had low cell numbers.

This clonotype appeared a single time. Via MiXCR, TCRdb re-called the 5' RACE reads, giving one row per CDR3 protein. The sample holds about 350,000 distinct CDR3 sequences, approximately 12% seen once. CDR3 length: 15 residues. Per germline, CDR1 LNHDA and CDR2 SQIVND (reference sequence). Trimming cost V 4 bases and J 2 bases, with 13 bases left between them. The chain joins TRBV19 to TRBJ2-3; no definite D call. The TCR was taken from a man younger than 35 who received the YFV17D yellow fever vaccine. The sample in question was CD4+ T cells sorted from PBMCs, obtained 15 days after the yellow fever booster vaccination. CDR3 in amino acids: CASSSSTWATDTQYF. The DNA of the CDR3 is TGTGCCAGTAGTAGTTCCACCTGGGCCACAGATACGCAGTATTTT. The full variable domain, its missing parts supplied by reference TRBV19 and TRBJ2-3, is DGGITQSPKYLFRKEGQNVTLSCEQNLNHDAMYWYRQDPGQGLRLIYYSQIVNDFQKGDIAEGYSVSREKKESFPLTVTSAQKNPTAFYLCASSSSTWATDTQYFGPGTRLTVL.